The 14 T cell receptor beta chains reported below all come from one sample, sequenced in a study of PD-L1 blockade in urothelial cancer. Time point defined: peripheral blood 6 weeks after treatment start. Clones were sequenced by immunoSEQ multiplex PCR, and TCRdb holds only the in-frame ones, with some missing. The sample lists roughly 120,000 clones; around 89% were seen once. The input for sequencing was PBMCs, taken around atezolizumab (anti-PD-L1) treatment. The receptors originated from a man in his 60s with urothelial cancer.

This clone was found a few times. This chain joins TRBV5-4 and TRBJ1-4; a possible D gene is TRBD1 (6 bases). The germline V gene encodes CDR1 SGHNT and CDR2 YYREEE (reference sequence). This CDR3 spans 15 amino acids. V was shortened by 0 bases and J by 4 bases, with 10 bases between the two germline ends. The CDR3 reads CASSLGGGNNEKLFF. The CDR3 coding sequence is TGTGCCAGCAGCTTGGGAGGGGGAAATAATGAAAAACTGTTTTTT.

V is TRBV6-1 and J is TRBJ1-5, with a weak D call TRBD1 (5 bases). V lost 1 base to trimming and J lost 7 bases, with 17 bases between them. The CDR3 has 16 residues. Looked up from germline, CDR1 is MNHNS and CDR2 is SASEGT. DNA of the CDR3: TGTGCCAGCAGTGAAGGGAGACAGCCCGCTCTCCAGCCCCAGCATTTT. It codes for CASSEGRQPALQPQHF.

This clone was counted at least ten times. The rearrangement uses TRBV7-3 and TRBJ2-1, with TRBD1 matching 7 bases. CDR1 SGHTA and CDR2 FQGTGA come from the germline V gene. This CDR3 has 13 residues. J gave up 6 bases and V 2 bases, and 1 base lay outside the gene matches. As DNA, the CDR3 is TGTGCCAGCAGCTTATGGACAGGCAATGAGCAGTTCTTC. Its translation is CASSLWTGNEQFF.

For the CDR3, the DNA is TGCGCCAGCAGCTCTGGGACAGCTGCAACTAATGAAAAACTGTTTTTT. As protein: CASSSGTAATNEKLFF. The gene calls are TRBV5-1 and TRBJ1-4, with 7 bases identical to TRBD1. The germline gives CDR1 SGHRS, CDR2 YFSETQ. V lost 3 bases and J lost 0; bases outside the gene matches: 5. The CDR3 is 16 residues long.

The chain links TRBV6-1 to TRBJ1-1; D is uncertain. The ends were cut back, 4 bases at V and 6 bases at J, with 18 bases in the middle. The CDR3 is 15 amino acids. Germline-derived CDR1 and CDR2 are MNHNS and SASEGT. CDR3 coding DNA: TGTGCCAGCAGTGGGTGGGAGGGTGGGTACGCTGAAGCTTTCTTT. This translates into CASSGWEGGYAEAFF.

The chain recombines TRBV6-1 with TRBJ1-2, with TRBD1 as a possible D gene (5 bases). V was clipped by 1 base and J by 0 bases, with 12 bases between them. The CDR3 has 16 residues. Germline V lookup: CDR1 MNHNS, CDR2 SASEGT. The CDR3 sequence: CASSEEEGRSNYGYTF. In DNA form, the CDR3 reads TGTGCCAGCAGTGAAGAGGAGGGGCGATCTAACTATGGCTACACCTTC.

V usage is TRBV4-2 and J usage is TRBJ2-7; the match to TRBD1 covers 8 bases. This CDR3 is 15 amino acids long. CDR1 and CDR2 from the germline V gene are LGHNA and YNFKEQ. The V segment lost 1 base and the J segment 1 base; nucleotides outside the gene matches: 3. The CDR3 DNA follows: TGTGCCAGCAGCCAAGTGACAGGGGCTTCCTACGAGCAGTACTTC. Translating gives CASSQVTGASYEQYF.

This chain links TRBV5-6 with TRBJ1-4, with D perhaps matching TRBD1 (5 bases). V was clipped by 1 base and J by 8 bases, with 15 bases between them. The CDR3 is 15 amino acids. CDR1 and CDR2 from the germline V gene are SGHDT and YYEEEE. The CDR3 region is CASSLQGDMDEKLFF. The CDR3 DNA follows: TGTGCCAGCAGCTTGCAAGGGGATATGGACGAAAAACTGTTTTTT. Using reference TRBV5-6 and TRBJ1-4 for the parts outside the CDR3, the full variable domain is DAGVTQSPTHLIKTRGQQVTLRCSPKSGHDTVSWYQQALGQGPQFIFQYYEEEERQRGNFPDRFSGHQFPNYSSELNVNALLLGDSALYLCASSLQGDMDEKLFFGSGTQLSVL.

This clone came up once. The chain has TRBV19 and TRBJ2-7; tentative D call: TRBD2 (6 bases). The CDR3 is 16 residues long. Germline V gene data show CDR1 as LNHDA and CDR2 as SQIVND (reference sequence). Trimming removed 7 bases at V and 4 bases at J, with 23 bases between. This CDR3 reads CASTPGIAAVGYEQYF. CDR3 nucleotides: TGTGCCAGTACCCCTGGGATAGCGGCCGTGGGGTACGAGCAGTACTTC.

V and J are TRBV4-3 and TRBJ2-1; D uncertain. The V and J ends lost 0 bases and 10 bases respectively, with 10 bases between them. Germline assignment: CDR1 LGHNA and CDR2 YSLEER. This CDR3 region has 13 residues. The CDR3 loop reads CASSQEMMREQFF. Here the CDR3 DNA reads TGCGCCAGCAGCCAAGAAATGATGCGGGAGCAGTTCTTC.

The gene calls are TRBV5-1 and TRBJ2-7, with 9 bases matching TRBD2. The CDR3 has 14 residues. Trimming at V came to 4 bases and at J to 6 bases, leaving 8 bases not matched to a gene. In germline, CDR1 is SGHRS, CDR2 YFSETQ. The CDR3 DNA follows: TGCGCCAGCAGCGGGGCGGGAGGGCCCAGCGAGCAGTACTTC. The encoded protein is CASSGAGGPSEQYF. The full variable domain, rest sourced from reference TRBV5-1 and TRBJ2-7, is KAGVTQTPRYLIKTRGQQVTLSCSPISGHRSVSWYQQTPGQGLQFLFEYFSETQRNKGNFPGRFSGRQFSNSRSEMNVSTLELGDSALYLCASSGAGGPSEQYFGPGTRLTVT.

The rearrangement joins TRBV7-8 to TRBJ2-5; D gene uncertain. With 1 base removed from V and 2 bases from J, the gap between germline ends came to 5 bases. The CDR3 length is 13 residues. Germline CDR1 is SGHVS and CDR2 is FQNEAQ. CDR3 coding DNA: TGTGCCAGCAGCTTAGTAGCTCAAGAGACCCAGTACTTC. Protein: CASSLVAQETQYF.

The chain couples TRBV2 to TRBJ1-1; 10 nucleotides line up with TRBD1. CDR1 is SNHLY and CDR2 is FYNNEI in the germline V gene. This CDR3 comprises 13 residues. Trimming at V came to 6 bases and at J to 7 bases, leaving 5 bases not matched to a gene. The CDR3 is CASRVGQGIEAFF. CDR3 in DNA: TGTGCCAGCAGGGTGGGACAGGGGATTGAAGCTTTCTTT.

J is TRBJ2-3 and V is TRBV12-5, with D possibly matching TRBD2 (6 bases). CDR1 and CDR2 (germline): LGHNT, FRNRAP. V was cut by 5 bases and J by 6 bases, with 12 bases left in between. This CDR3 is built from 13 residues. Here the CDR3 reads CASGPGRSDTQYF. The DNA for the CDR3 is TGTGCTAGTGGTCCTGGGAGGTCCGATACGCAGTATTTT.